This is a list of T cell receptor beta chains from one sample in a study of shared clonotypes between healthy human individuals. Profiled with immunoSEQ multiplex PCR; TCRdb holds only in-frame clones, not every one. The sample lists approximately 1,500,000 clones; approximately 98% were seen once. The sample was naive CD4+ T cells sorted from blood. Receptor source: a man aged 25-45 years in good health. CDR3s include the opening cysteine and the closing phenylalanine or tryptophan. The D gene is left open where the match is weak. Expanded clones are given a class, and other clones once, few, many or no size at all.

CDR3 protein: CASSYPPGTNYNEQFF
CDR3 DNA: TGTGCCAGCAGCTACCCCCCCGGGACTAACTACAATGAGCAGTTCTTC
D gene: TRBD2
clone size: .
V gene: TRBV7-9
J gene: TRBJ2-1

CDR3 protein: CASSITGWGHNEQFF
CDR3 DNA: TGTGCCAGTAGTATAACAGGTTGGGGGCACAATGAGCAGTTCTTC
D gene: .
clone size: .
V gene: TRBV19
J gene: TRBJ2-1

CDR3 protein: CASSFPGTSTDTQYF
CDR3 DNA: TGTGCCAGCAGCTTCCCAGGGACTAGCACAGATACGCAGTATTTT
D gene: .
clone size: .
V gene: TRBV13
J gene: TRBJ2-3

CDR3 protein: CASSAQDFSTDTQYF
CDR3 DNA: TGTGCCAGCTCAGCCCAGGATTTCAGCACAGATACGCAGTATTTT
D gene: .
clone size: .
V gene: TRBV18
J gene: TRBJ2-3

CDR3 protein: CASSLAKRGGTDTQYF
CDR3 DNA: TGTGCCAGCAGCTTAGCCAAGCGGGGGGGAACAGATACGCAGTATTTT
D gene: TRBD2
clone size: .
V gene: TRBV11-2
J gene: TRBJ2-3

CDR3 protein: CAWSTPGPLFSDEQYF
CDR3 DNA: TGTGCCTGGAGTACTCCGGGACCTCTCTTTAGCGACGAGCAGTACTTC
D gene: .
clone size: .
V gene: TRBV30
J gene: TRBJ2-7

CDR3 protein: CAWSVLTGPREEQYF
CDR3 DNA: TGTGCCTGGAGTGTATTGACAGGCCCAAGGGAAGAGCAGTACTTC
D gene: .
clone size: .
V gene: TRBV30
J gene: TRBJ2-7

CDR3 protein: CASRPGLKNTEAFF
CDR3 DNA: TGTGCCAGCAGGCCCGGACTAAAGAACACTGAAGCTTTCTTT
D gene: .
clone size: .
V gene: TRBV28
J gene: TRBJ1-1

CDR3 protein: CASSFPGSEQFF
CDR3 DNA: TGTGCCAGCAGCTTTCCCGGGAGTGAGCAGTTCTTC
D gene: .
clone size: .
V gene: TRBV7-3
J gene: TRBJ2-1

CDR3 protein: CASSSSFNTEAFF
CDR3 DNA: TGTGCCAGCAGCTCATCATTTAACACTGAAGCTTTCTTT
D gene: .
clone size: .
V gene: TRBV7-2
J gene: TRBJ1-1

CDR3 protein: CASSLKSTSGRANEQFF
CDR3 DNA: TGTGCCAGCAGCTTGAAGTCGACTAGCGGGAGGGCCAATGAGCAGTTCTTC
D gene: TRBD2
clone size: .
V gene: TRBV7-9
J gene: TRBJ2-1

CDR3 protein: CASSTDRTQNEKLFF
CDR3 DNA: TGTGCCAGCAGCACCGACAGGACGCAAAATGAAAAACTGTTTTTT
D gene: .
clone size: .
V gene: TRBV7-9
J gene: TRBJ1-4

CDR3 protein: CASSASTGVSYEQYF
CDR3 DNA: TGTGCCAGCAGCGCTTCAACAGGAGTCTCCTACGAGCAGTACTTC
D gene: .
clone size: .
V gene: TRBV9
J gene: TRBJ2-7

CDR3 protein: CASSPIPLGSTNEKLFF
CDR3 DNA: TGTGCCAGCAGCCCAATACCTCTAGGCTCAACTAATGAAAAACTGTTTTTT
D gene: .
clone size: .
V gene: TRBV7-6
J gene: TRBJ1-4

CDR3 protein: CASNPGGPNNEQFF
CDR3 DNA: TGTGCCAGCAATCCGGGAGGGCCGAACAATGAGCAGTTCTTC
D gene: TRBD2
clone size: .
V gene: TRBV5-4
J gene: TRBJ2-1

CDR3 protein: CASQIGQTNTGELFF
CDR3 DNA: TGTGCCAGCCAGATCGGGCAGACCAACACCGGGGAGCTGTTTTTT
D gene: .
clone size: .
V gene: TRBV19
J gene: TRBJ2-2

CDR3 protein: CASSSGTGVFPIYF
CDR3 DNA: TGTGCCAGCAGTTCCGGGACAGGAGTCTTCCCCATATATTTT
D gene: TRBD1
clone size: .
V gene: TRBV28
J gene: TRBJ1-3

CDR3 protein: CASSLAWRSSGSRHEQYF
CDR3 DNA: TGTGCCAGCAGCTTAGCGTGGAGGAGTAGCGGGAGTCGCCACGAGCAGTACTTC
D gene: TRBD2
clone size: .
V gene: TRBV7-8
J gene: TRBJ2-7

CDR3 protein: CASEGVGSNYGYTF
CDR3 DNA: TGTGCCAGTGAAGGGGTAGGGAGCAACTATGGCTACACCTTC
D gene: .
clone size: .
V gene: TRBV7-9
J gene: TRBJ1-2

CDR3 protein: CASSPISGRNYNEQFF
CDR3 DNA: TGTGCCAGCAGCCCCATTAGCGGGAGGAACTACAATGAGCAGTTCTTC
D gene: TRBD2
clone size: .
V gene: TRBV11-2
J gene: TRBJ2-1

CDR3 protein: CASSSSRAPVSADTQYF
CDR3 DNA: TGCGCCAGCAGCTCCTCAAGGGCCCCCGTGAGTGCAGATACGCAGTATTTT
D gene: .
clone size: .
V gene: TRBV5-1
J gene: TRBJ2-3

CDR3 protein: CSVERSSYNEQFF
CDR3 DNA: TGCAGCGTTGAGCGTAGCTCCTACAATGAGCAGTTCTTC
D gene: .
clone size: once
V gene: TRBV29-1
J gene: TRBJ2-1

CDR3 protein: CASSPGQNYGYTF
CDR3 DNA: TGTGCCAGCAGCCCGGGACAGAACTATGGCTACACCTTC
D gene: TRBD1
clone size: .
V gene: TRBV14
J gene: TRBJ1-2

CDR3 protein: CASSLGSRGAVGETQYF
CDR3 DNA: TGTGCCAGCAGCTTAGGATCGCGGGGGGCGGTAGGGGAGACCCAGTACTTC
D gene: TRBD2
clone size: .
V gene: TRBV7-6
J gene: TRBJ2-5

CDR3 protein: CASSPGATRSYEQYF
CDR3 DNA: TGTGCCAGCAGCCCTGGAGCGACGAGAAGCTACGAGCAGTACTTC
D gene: .
clone size: .
V gene: TRBV9
J gene: TRBJ2-7

CDR3 protein: CATLEGRGWREQYF
CDR3 DNA: TGTGCCACCCTCGAAGGAAGGGGGTGGAGGGAGCAGTACTTC
D gene: .
clone size: .
V gene: TRBV28
J gene: TRBJ2-7

CDR3 protein: CASSLDGTDEQYF
CDR3 DNA: TGTGCCAGCAGCTTAGATGGGACAGACGAGCAGTACTTC
D gene: TRBD1
clone size: .
V gene: TRBV7-3
J gene: TRBJ2-7

CDR3 protein: CASNPRIEETQYF
CDR3 DNA: TGTGCCAGCAACCCCCGGATAGAAGAGACCCAGTACTTC
D gene: .
clone size: .
V gene: TRBV5-6
J gene: TRBJ2-5

CDR3 protein: CASSPPAVHGELFF
CDR3 DNA: TGTGCCAGCTCACCTCCAGCGGTCCACGGGGAGCTGTTTTTT
D gene: .
clone size: .
V gene: TRBV18
J gene: TRBJ2-2

CDR3 protein: CSVGALAGETQYF
CDR3 DNA: TGCAGCGTAGGTGCCCTAGCAGGAGAGACCCAGTACTTC
D gene: .
clone size: .
V gene: TRBV29-1
J gene: TRBJ2-5

CDR3 protein: CASSFTGLAEAFF
CDR3 DNA: TGTGCCAGCAGCTTTACAGGGTTGGCTGAAGCTTTCTTT
D gene: .
clone size: .
V gene: TRBV7-9
J gene: TRBJ1-1

CDR3 protein: CASSVLGLAGEAGDTQYF
CDR3 DNA: TGTGCCAGCAGCGTACTGGGACTAGCGGGAGAGGCGGGAGATACGCAGTATTTT
D gene: TRBD2
clone size: .
V gene: TRBV9
J gene: TRBJ2-3

CDR3 protein: CASSQRPGSYNEQFF
CDR3 DNA: TGTGCCAGCAGCCAACGTCCGGGCTCCTACAATGAGCAGTTCTTC
D gene: .
clone size: .
V gene: TRBV14
J gene: TRBJ2-1

CDR3 protein: CAWSGFGDEQFF
CDR3 DNA: TGTGCCTGGAGCGGATTTGGAGATGAGCAGTTCTTC
D gene: .
clone size: .
V gene: TRBV30
J gene: TRBJ2-1

CDR3 protein: CASSLIVRGRAANTIYF
CDR3 DNA: TGTGCCAGCAGCTTAATCGTGCGGGGGCGCGCAGCAAACACCATATATTTT
D gene: .
clone size: .
V gene: TRBV11-2
J gene: TRBJ1-3

CDR3 protein: CASSLLGADQPQHF
CDR3 DNA: TGTGCCAGCAGTTTACTGGGGGCGGATCAGCCCCAGCATTTT
D gene: .
clone size: .
V gene: TRBV28
J gene: TRBJ1-5

CDR3 protein: CASSFSDNEQFF
CDR3 DNA: TGTGCCAGCAGCTTCTCCGACAATGAGCAGTTCTTC
D gene: .
clone size: .
V gene: TRBV5-4
J gene: TRBJ2-1

CDR3 protein: CASSLGGVVGTYEQYF
CDR3 DNA: TGTGCCAGCAGCTTGGGTGGGGTTGTGGGGACCTACGAGCAGTACTTC
D gene: .
clone size: .
V gene: TRBV5-4
J gene: TRBJ2-7

CDR3 protein: CASSLSLAGGNEQFF
CDR3 DNA: TGTGCCAGCAGTTTAAGTCTAGCGGGAGGCAATGAGCAGTTCTTC
D gene: TRBD2
clone size: .
V gene: TRBV28
J gene: TRBJ2-1

CDR3 protein: CASSPALAAGELFF
CDR3 DNA: TGCGCCAGCAGTCCCGCTCTTGCGGCCGGGGAGCTGTTTTTT
D gene: .
clone size: .
V gene: TRBV10-1
J gene: TRBJ2-2

CDR3 protein: CASSTPPVKPQHF
CDR3 DNA: TGTGCCAGCAGTACTCCCCCCGTAAAGCCCCAGCATTTT
D gene: .
clone size: .
V gene: TRBV2
J gene: TRBJ1-5

CDR3 protein: CASSPRRDRGQYEQFF
CDR3 DNA: TGTGCCAGTAGTCCCCGGCGGGACAGGGGGCAGTATGAGCAGTTCTTC
D gene: TRBD1
clone size: .
V gene: TRBV19
J gene: TRBJ2-1

CDR3 protein: CASMMRTGMGEQFF
CDR3 DNA: TGCGCCAGCATGATGAGGACGGGGATGGGTGAGCAGTTCTTC
D gene: .
clone size: .
V gene: TRBV10-1
J gene: TRBJ2-1

CDR3 protein: CASRSRISGNTIYF
CDR3 DNA: TGTGCCAGCAGGAGCCGGATCTCTGGAAACACCATATATTTT
D gene: .
clone size: .
V gene: TRBV2
J gene: TRBJ1-3

CDR3 protein: CASSPWTGGYEQYF
CDR3 DNA: TGTGCCAGCAGTCCCTGGACAGGGGGCTACGAGCAGTACTTC
D gene: TRBD1
clone size: .
V gene: TRBV6-5
J gene: TRBJ2-7

CDR3 protein: CASSLVRTSRRYEQYF
CDR3 DNA: TGTGCCAGCAGCTTAGTCCGGACTAGTCGGAGGTACGAGCAGTACTTC
D gene: TRBD2
clone size: .
V gene: TRBV11-2
J gene: TRBJ2-7

CDR3 protein: CASGTGSLNTGELFF
CDR3 DNA: TGTGCTAGTGGCACAGGAAGTCTCAACACCGGGGAGCTGTTTTTT
D gene: .
clone size: .
V gene: TRBV12-5
J gene: TRBJ2-2

CDR3 protein: CASSPGDLYNEQFF
CDR3 DNA: TGTGCCAGCAGCCCGGGAGACCTTTACAATGAGCAGTTCTTC
D gene: .
clone size: .
V gene: TRBV9
J gene: TRBJ2-1

CDR3 protein: CASSQESYNEQFF
CDR3 DNA: TGTGCCAGCAGCCAGGAATCCTACAATGAGCAGTTCTTC
D gene: .
clone size: .
V gene: TRBV2
J gene: TRBJ2-1

CDR3 protein: CASSPQGLTEAFF
CDR3 DNA: TGTGCCAGCAGTCCACAGGGACTCACTGAAGCTTTCTTT
D gene: .
clone size: .
V gene: TRBV2
J gene: TRBJ1-1

CDR3 protein: CASSDIRHSNEKLFF
CDR3 DNA: TGTGCCAGCAGTGATATAAGACACAGTAATGAAAAACTGTTTTTT
D gene: .
clone size: .
V gene: TRBV25-1
J gene: TRBJ1-4

CDR3 protein: CASSLSLVRNEQYF
CDR3 DNA: TGTGCCAGCAGCTTAAGCCTGGTAAGGAACGAGCAGTACTTC
D gene: .
clone size: .
V gene: TRBV7-8
J gene: TRBJ2-7

CDR3 protein: CASSLTTSGGTGELFF
CDR3 DNA: TGCGCCAGCAGCCTTACGACATCGGGGGGCACCGGGGAGCTGTTTTTT
D gene: TRBD2
clone size: .
V gene: TRBV4-1
J gene: TRBJ2-2

CDR3 protein: CASSVAKDGTSTDTQYF
CDR3 DNA: TGTGCCAGCAGCGTAGCCAAGGACGGCACTAGCACAGATACGCAGTATTTT
D gene: .
clone size: .
V gene: TRBV9
J gene: TRBJ2-3